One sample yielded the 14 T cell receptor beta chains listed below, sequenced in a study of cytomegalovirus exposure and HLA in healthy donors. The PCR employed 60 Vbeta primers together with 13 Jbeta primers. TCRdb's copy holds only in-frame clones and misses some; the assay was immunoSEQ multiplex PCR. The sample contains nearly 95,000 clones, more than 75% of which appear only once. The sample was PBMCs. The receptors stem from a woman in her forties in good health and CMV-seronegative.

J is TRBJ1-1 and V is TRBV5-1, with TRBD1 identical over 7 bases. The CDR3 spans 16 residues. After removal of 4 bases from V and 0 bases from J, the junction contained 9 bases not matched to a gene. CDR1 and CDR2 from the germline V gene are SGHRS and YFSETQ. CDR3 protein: CASSGGTANMNTEAFF. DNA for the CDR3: TGCGCCAGCAGCGGGGGGACAGCCAATATGAACACTGAAGCTTTCTTT.

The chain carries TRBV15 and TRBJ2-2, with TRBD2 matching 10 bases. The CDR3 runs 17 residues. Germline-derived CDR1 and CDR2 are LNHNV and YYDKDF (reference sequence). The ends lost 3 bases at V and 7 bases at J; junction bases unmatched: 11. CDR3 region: CATSREPLAGEVGELFF. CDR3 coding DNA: TGTGCCACCAGCAGGGAACCCCTAGCGGGGGAGGTCGGGGAGCTGTTTTTT.

The DNA for the CDR3 is TGTGCCAGCAGCTTCGGGACAGGGGTTGGGAATGAGCAGTTCTTC. Protein: CASSFGTGVGNEQFF. V usage is TRBV7-9 and J usage is TRBJ2-1, with 10 bases fitting TRBD1. Germline V gene data show CDR1 as SEHNR and CDR2 as FQNEAQ (reference sequence). Trimming removed 3 bases from V and 7 bases from J; junction bases left unmatched: 6. The CDR3 extends over 15 amino acids.

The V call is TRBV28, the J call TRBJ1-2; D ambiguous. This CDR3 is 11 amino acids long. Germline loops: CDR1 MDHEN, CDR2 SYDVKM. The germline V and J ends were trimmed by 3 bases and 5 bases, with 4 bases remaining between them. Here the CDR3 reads CASSFRYGYTF. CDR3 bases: TGTGCCAGCAGTTTCCGGTATGGCTACACCTTC.

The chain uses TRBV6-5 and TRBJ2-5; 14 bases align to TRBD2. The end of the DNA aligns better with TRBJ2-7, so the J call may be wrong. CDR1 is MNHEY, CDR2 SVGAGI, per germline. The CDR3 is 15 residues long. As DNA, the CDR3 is TGTGCCAGCAGTTACCGGACTAGCGGGGGGTACGAGCAGTACTTC. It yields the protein CASSYRTSGGYEQYF.

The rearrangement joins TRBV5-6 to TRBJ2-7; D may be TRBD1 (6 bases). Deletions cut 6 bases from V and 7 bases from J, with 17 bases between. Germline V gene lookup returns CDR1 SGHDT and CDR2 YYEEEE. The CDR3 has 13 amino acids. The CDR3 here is CASMRRGSREQYF. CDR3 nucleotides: TGTGCCAGCATGAGAAGGGGGTCTAGGGAGCAGTACTTC.

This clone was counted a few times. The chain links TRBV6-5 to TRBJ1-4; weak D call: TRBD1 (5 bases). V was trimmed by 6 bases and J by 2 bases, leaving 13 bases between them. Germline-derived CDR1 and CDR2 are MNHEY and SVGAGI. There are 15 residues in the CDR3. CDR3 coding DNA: TGTGCCAGCAGACGAGCAGGGTCCACTAATGAAAAACTGTTTTTT. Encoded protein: CASRRAGSTNEKLFF.

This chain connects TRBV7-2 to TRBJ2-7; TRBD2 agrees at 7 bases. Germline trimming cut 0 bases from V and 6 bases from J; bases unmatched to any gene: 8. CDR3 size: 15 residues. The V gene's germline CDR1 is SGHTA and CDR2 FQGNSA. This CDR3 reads CASSLAGGDLGEQYF. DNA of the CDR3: TGTGCCAGCAGCTTAGCGGGGGGGGACTTAGGCGAGCAGTACTTC.

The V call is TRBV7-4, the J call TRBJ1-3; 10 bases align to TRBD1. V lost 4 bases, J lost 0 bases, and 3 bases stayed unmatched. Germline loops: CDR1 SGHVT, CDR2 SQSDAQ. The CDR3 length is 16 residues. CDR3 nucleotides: TGTGCCAGCAGCTGGACAGGGGGTATCTCTGGAAACACCATATATTTT. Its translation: CASSWTGGISGNTIYF.

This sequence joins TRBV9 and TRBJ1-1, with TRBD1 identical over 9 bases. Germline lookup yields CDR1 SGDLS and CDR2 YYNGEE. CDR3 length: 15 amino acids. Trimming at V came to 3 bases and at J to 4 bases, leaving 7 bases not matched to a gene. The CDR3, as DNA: TGTGCCAGCAGCGCTGGACAGGGGTTGAGCACTGAAGCTTTCTTT. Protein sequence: CASSAGQGLSTEAFF.

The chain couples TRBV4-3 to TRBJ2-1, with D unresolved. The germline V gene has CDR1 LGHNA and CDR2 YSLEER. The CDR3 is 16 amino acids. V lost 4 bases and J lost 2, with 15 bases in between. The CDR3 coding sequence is TGCGCCAGCAGCCTTGACCGTTCAGGCACCTACAATGAGCAGTTCTTC. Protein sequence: CASSLDRSGTYNEQFF.

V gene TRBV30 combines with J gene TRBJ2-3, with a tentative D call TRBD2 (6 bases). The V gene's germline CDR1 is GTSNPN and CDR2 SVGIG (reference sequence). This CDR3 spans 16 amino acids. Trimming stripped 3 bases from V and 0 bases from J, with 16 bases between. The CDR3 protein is CAWSLGGRTSTDTQYF. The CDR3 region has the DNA TGTGCCTGGAGCCTAGGAGGGAGGACCAGCACAGATACGCAGTATTTT.

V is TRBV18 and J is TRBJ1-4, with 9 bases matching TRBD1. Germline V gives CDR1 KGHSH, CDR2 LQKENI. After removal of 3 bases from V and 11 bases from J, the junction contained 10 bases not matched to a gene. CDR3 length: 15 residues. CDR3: CASSPTTGTGWKLFF. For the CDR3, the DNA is TGTGCCAGCTCACCCACAACGGGGACAGGGTGGAAACTGTTTTTT.

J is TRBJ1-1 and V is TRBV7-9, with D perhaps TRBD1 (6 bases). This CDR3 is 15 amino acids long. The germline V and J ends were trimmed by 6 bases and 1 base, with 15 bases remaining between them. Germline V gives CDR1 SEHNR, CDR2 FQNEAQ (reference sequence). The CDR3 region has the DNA TGTGCCAGCAGTAAGGCGGACAGCCGGAACACTGAAGCTTTCTTT. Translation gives CASSKADSRNTEAFF.